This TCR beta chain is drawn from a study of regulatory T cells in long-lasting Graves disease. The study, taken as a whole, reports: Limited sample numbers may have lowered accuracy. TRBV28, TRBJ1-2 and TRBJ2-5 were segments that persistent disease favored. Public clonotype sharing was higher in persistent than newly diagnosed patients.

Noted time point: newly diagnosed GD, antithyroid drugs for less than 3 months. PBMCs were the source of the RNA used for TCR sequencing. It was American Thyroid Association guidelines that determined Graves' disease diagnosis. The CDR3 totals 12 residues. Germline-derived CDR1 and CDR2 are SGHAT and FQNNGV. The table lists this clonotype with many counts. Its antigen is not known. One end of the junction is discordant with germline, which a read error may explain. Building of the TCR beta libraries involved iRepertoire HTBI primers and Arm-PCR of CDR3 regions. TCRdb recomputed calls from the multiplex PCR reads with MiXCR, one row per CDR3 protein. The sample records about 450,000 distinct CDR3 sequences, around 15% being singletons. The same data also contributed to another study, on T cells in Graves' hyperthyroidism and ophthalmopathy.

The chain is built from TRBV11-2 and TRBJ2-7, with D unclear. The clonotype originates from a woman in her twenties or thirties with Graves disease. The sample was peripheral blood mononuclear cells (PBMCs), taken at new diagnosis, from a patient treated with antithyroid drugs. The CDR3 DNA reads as TGCGCCAGCAGCTTAGAGGTTGGTGAGCAGTACTTC. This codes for CASSLEVGEQYF.